This TCR beta chain appears in the sequencing data of a study of control samples from healthy donors and cancer patients. The CDR3 is 18 amino acids. Germline loops: CDR1 SQVTM, CDR2 ANQGSEA. Trimming took 4 bases from V and 1 from J, leaving 23 bases between them. The data were produced by immunoSEQ multiplex PCR, yet TCRdb's version contains in-frame clones alone and is incomplete. The table has about 100,000 clones, 87% seen once; the top ten hold more than 15%. This sequence joins TRBV29-1 and TRBJ2-1; D is possibly TRBD2 (6 bases). The TCR comes from a woman aged 45-65 years in good health. Input material: blood. The CDR3 loop reads CSVAFLWGVGASYNEQFF. The CDR3 DNA reads TGCAGCGTTGCGTTCTTGTGGGGGGTTGGGGCTTCCTACAATGAGCAGTTCTTC.